Listed here are 15 T cell receptor beta chains from one sample, sequenced in a study of blood T cell repertoires in COVID-19 (dated by TCRdb to the early 2020s). Libraries were constructed by the immunoSEQ multiplex PCR assay. What TCRdb holds here is the immuneACCESS table cut down to in-frame rearrangements. Part of the clones is not present; checked against another copy, under half of the missing clones reflect an unresolved V gene, and the others are unexplained. The sample yields under 200,000 clones; about three quarters were counted once. 2.8% of the sample is in the top ten clones. The sequenced sample consisted of peripheral blood. The receptors here all came from a man in his sixties or seventies with acute or convalescent COVID-19.

This chain uses TRBV7-2 with TRBJ2-3, with D tentatively TRBD1 (5 bases). CDR1 and CDR2 (germline): SGHTA, FQGNSA. The CDR3 length is 12 residues. The germline V and J ends were trimmed by 5 bases and 7 bases, with 10 bases remaining between them. The CDR3 DNA sequence: TGTGCCAGCAGCACTGACAGATATACGCAGTATTTT. Residues: CASSTDRYTQYF.

J is TRBJ2-3 and V is TRBV18, with 7 bases identical to TRBD2. The CDR3 extends over 14 amino acids. V lost 8 bases to trimming and J lost 1 base; unmatched junction nucleotides: 6. The germline V gene encodes CDR1 KGHSH and CDR2 LQKENI. CDR3 region: CASTSAGGTDTQYF. The CDR3, as DNA: TGTGCCAGCACCTCCGCGGGGGGCACAGATACGCAGTATTTT.

The rearrangement uses TRBV28 and TRBJ2-7; 9 bases are a match to TRBD1. Germline V gene lookup returns CDR1 MDHEN and CDR2 SYDVKM. The CDR3 loop spans 15 amino acids. J lost 5 bases, V lost 2 bases, and 7 bases had no gene match. Here the CDR3 DNA reads TGTGCCAGCAGTTTAAGGACAGGGGTTATGGACGAGCAGTACTTC. Protein: CASSLRTGVMDEQYF.

Of note for this clone: At the DNA level, this CDR3 is encoded by other sequences in the same sample as well. The chain joins TRBV11-3 to TRBJ2-3; D unclear. The CDR3 extends over 14 amino acids. V gave up 3 bases and J gave up 0 bases, with 7 bases separating them. Germline V gene sequence: CDR1 SGHNT, CDR2 YENEEA. DNA of the CDR3: TGTGCCAGCAGCTTGGGCAGGAGCACAGATACGCAGTATTTT. Its translation is CASSLGRSTDTQYF.

The V gene is TRBV10-2, the J gene TRBJ1-2; 7 nucleotides line up with TRBD1. The CDR3 length is 15 residues. V was pared by 3 bases and J by 6 bases, with 10 bases of the junction left unmatched. CDR1 is WSHSY, CDR2 SAAADI, per germline. CDR3 amino acids: CASSDYATGYDGYTF. The CDR3 DNA reads TGCGCCAGCAGTGATTACGCGACAGGGTACGATGGCTACACCTTC.

V is TRBV2 and J is TRBJ2-1, with TRBD2 matching over 15 bases. Germline CDR1 SNHLY, CDR2 FYNNEI. J gave up 8 bases and V 5 bases, and 4 bases lay outside the gene matches. This CDR3 is built from 15 residues. Written as DNA, the CDR3 is TGTGCCAGCAGTCGGACTAGCGGGAGGGGGGATGAGCAGTTCTTC. Translation: CASSRTSGRGDEQFF.

The chain has TRBV2 and TRBJ1-5; maybe TRBD1 (5 bases). Germline V gene data show CDR1 as SNHLY and CDR2 as FYNNEI. The CDR3 covers 19 residues. V was pared by 3 bases and J by 0 bases, with 21 bases between. In DNA form, the CDR3 reads TGTGCCAGCAGTGATTGGATCCGGGAGAGGGGTTATAGCAATCAGCCCCAGCATTTT. Encoded protein: CASSDWIRERGYSNQPQHF.

V is TRBV2 and J is TRBJ2-7; TRBD2 matches 15 bases. V dropped 6 bases and J dropped 5; count of bases not matched to a gene: 5. Germline V gene lookup returns CDR1 SNHLY and CDR2 FYNNEI. The CDR3 is 15 amino acids. The CDR3 nucleotides read TGTGCCAGCAGCCTGGGACTAGCGGGAGGCGACGAGCAGTACTTC. Translation gives CASSLGLAGGDEQYF.

J is TRBJ2-1 and V is TRBV12-5, with 8 positions matching TRBD2. V was pared by 4 bases and J by 9 bases, with 5 bases of the junction left unmatched. The length of the CDR3 is 13 residues. Germline values: CDR1 LGHNT, CDR2 FRNRAP. The CDR3, as DNA: TGTGCTAGTGGTTCCCGGCTAGCGGGTGAGCAGTTCTTC. Translated: CASGSRLAGEQFF.

V usage is TRBV27 and J usage is TRBJ2-1; 10 bases fit TRBD2. V dropped 2 bases and J dropped 9; count of bases not matched to a gene: 7. Germline CDR1 is MNHEY and CDR2 is SMNVEV (reference sequence). The CDR3 totals 15 residues. The CDR3 spells CASSLLLAGVSEQFF. The CDR3 bases are TGTGCCAGCAGTTTACTCCTAGCGGGGGTTAGTGAGCAGTTCTTC.

A few counts support this clone. The chain employs TRBV4-1 and TRBJ2-3; D perhaps matches TRBD1 (5 bases). V lost 8 bases and J 0 bases, leaving 15 bases between the germline ends. The CDR3 is made up of 15 amino acids. Germline lookup yields CDR1 MGHRA and CDR2 YSYEKL. The CDR3: CASCRVFDSTDTQYF. The CDR3 DNA sequence: TGCGCCAGCTGCAGGGTGTTTGATAGCACAGATACGCAGTATTTT.

The V call is TRBV5-4, the J call TRBJ2-1; maybe TRBD2 (5 bases). The CDR3 is 15 residues long. V lost 4 bases and J lost 0, with 11 bases in between. Germline V gene lookup returns CDR1 SGHNT and CDR2 YYREEE (reference sequence). CDR3 amino acids: CASSPRVNSYNEQFF. DNA of the CDR3: TGTGCCAGCAGCCCGCGGGTGAACTCCTACAATGAGCAGTTCTTC.

This rearrangement joins TRBV20-1 to TRBJ2-1, with 7 bases aligning to TRBD2. This CDR3 comprises 12 residues. V trimming: 3 bases; J trimming: 9 bases; junction bases outside the gene matches: 5. Germline V lookup: CDR1 DFQATT, CDR2 SNEGSKA (reference sequence). The chain's CDR3 is CSASDGGSEQFF. The CDR3 DNA sequence: TGCAGTGCTAGTGATGGCGGGAGTGAGCAGTTCTTC.

The CDR3 protein is CASSLRSGRGATEAFF. The CDR3 nucleotides read TGCGCCAGCAGCCTCCGTTCAGGGAGGGGAGCCACTGAAGCTTTCTTT. J is TRBJ1-1 and V is TRBV5-1; perhaps TRBD1 as D (5 bases). The V end was cut by 4 bases, the J end by 4 bases, with 20 bases between. Germline CDR1 SGHRS, CDR2 YFSETQ. The CDR3 sequence is 16 residues long. Full variable domain (remainder filled in from reference TRBV5-1 and TRBJ1-1): KAGVTQTPRYLIKTRGQQVTLSCSPISGHRSVSWYQQTPGQGLQFLFEYFSETQRNKGNFPGRFSGRQFSNSRSEMNVSTLELGDSALYLCASSLRSGRGATEAFFGQGTRLTVV.

The V gene is TRBV7-8, the J gene TRBJ1-1; D is perhaps TRBD1 (6 bases). Trimming pared 5 bases from V and 0 bases from J, leaving 13 bases between. CDR1 and CDR2 from the germline V gene are SGHVS and FQNEAQ. This CDR3 region has 15 residues. CDR3 sequence reads: CASSPAGAMNTEAFF. As DNA, the CDR3 is TGTGCCAGCAGCCCAGCGGGGGCTATGAACACTGAAGCTTTCTTT.